This T cell receptor (beta chain) came from a study of regulatory T cells in long-lasting Graves disease. Trimming removed 0 bases from V and 6 bases from J, with 9 bases in between. The CDR3 is 13 amino acids. The germline V gene encodes CDR1 ENHRY and CDR2 SYGVKD. Indicated time point: persistent/refractory GD, antithyroid drugs over 5 years with positive TRAb. Extracted RNA from PBMCs served as the source of the TCR library. Graves' disease was diagnosed by American Thyroid Association guidelines. EDTA tubes received around 10 milliliters of drawn peripheral blood. Combining iRepertoire HTBI primers with Arm-PCR of CDR3 regions, the authors built TCR beta libraries. TCRdb reanalysed the multiplex PCR reads using MiXCR and keeps one entry per CDR3 protein. The repertoire includes 400,000 to 450,000 distinct CDR3 sequences, roughly a quarter of them detected once, and roughly 30% sits in the top ten.

The gene calls are TRBV10-3 and TRBJ2-7; D is ambiguous. The sequence was collected from a female donor with Graves disease. The sequenced sample was peripheral blood mononuclear cells (PBMCs), obtained when the disease was refractory, from a patient treated with antithyroid drugs. The DNA of the CDR3 is TGTGCCATCAGTGAGTCCCTGCAAGCCGAGCAGTACTTC. The encoded protein is CAISESLQAEQYF.